This record concerns one T cell receptor beta chain sequence. In the authors' methods: Using reference gene primer amplification, nucleated cell counts were estimated. Method: immunoSEQ multiplex PCR; TCRdb's copy keeps in-frame clones and lacks some. Clone size and V and J calls were adopted from that table, with D and trimming inferred from the DNA. Among just over 250,000 clones listed, about 89% were seen once. This entry comes from a study of blood T cell repertoires in COVID-19. Study information: T cells, B-cell-depleted T cells, or PBMCs provided the cDNA or gDNA that served as material.

Trimming removed 8 bases from V and 0 bases from J, with 12 bases in between. The CDR3 contains 15 residues. CDR1 and CDR2 (germline): KGHDR, SFDVKD. The sequencing sample was made of peripheral blood. This receptor was identified in a man aged 35 to 55 who had recovered from COVID-19. V gene TRBV24-1 combines with J gene TRBJ1-4; no clear D. The CDR3 coding sequence is TGTGCCACCACCCCCGCAGATGCAACTAATGAAAAACTGTTTTTT. Its protein product is CATTPADATNEKLFF.